Each of the 19 T cell receptor beta chains below was sequenced from the same sample in a study of blood T cell repertoires in COVID-19. The assay was immunoSEQ multiplex PCR, and TCRdb's table has in-frame clones only and misses some. The table has a few hundred thousand clones, 70% to 85% seen once; the top ten hold 0.87%. The sample comprised peripheral blood. The receptors derive from a human donor with COVID-19, enrolled during active disease. The donor label of this sample is uncertain.

The V gene is TRBV7-3, the J gene TRBJ1-6, with D possibly TRBD1 on 6 matching bases. Germline-derived CDR1 and CDR2 are SGHTA and FQGTGA. Trimming cost V 5 bases and J 7 bases, with 12 bases left between them. The CDR3 has 14 amino acids. The CDR3 reads CASSVSQGNSPLHF. The CDR3 nucleotides are TGTGCCAGCAGCGTATCCCAGGGGAATTCACCCCTCCACTTT.

The chain has TRBV28 and TRBJ1-1; D not certain. Trimming shortened V by 3 bases and J by 10 bases, and 9 bases separated the two germline ends. This CDR3 spans 11 amino acids. Germline-derived CDR1 and CDR2 are MDHEN and SYDVKM. The CDR3 DNA sequence: TGTGCCAGCAGTTTTGCACTTGCAGCTTTCTTT. Encoded protein: CASSFALAAFF.

The rearrangement links TRBV9 to TRBJ2-7; 11 bases fit TRBD1. This CDR3 comprises 16 residues. J was trimmed by 3 bases and V by 0 bases; bases with no gene match: 5. In germline, CDR1 is SGDLS, CDR2 YYNGEE. CDR3 residues: CASSVAHGTGGYEQYF. CDR3 coding DNA: TGTGCCAGCAGCGTAGCCCACGGGACAGGGGGCTACGAGCAGTACTTC.

The chain carries TRBV15 and TRBJ2-3; 7 nucleotides line up with TRBD2. Germline V gene lookup returns CDR1 LNHNV and CDR2 YYDKDF (reference sequence). Losses at the gene ends were 4 bases for V and 2 bases for J; bases not matched to a gene: 12. CDR3 length equals 17 residues. The CDR3 nucleotides read TGTGCCACCAGCATGAGGAAGTGGGAGGGAAACACAGATACGCAGTATTTT. This codes for CATSMRKWEGNTDTQYF. Variable domain in full (rest from reference TRBV15 and TRBJ2-3): DAMVIQNPRYQVTQFGKPVTLSCSQTLNHNVMYWYQQKSSQAPKLLFHYYDKDFNNEADTPDNFQSRRPNTSFCFLDIRSPGLGDTAMYLCATSMRKWEGNTDTQYFGPGTRLTVL.

This clone was counted a single time. The chain carries TRBV6-2 or TRBV6-3 and TRBJ1-5, with D tentatively TRBD1 (5 bases). The length of the CDR3 is 14 residues. Germline CDR1 is MNHEY and CDR2 is SVGEGT. Trimming pared 6 bases from V and 6 bases from J, leaving 15 bases between. DNA for the CDR3: TGTGCCAGCAGCTCCGGAGGGGCGGTTCAGCCCCAGCATTTT. Protein sequence: CASSSGGAVQPQHF.

The J gene is TRBJ2-6, the V gene TRBV5-8; TRBD1 matches 8 bases. Germline loops: CDR1 SGHTS, CDR2 YDEGEE. This CDR3 is built from 15 residues. The V and J ends lost 5 bases and 2 bases, in that order; junction bases with no gene match: 3. The CDR3 coding sequence is TGTGCCAGCAGGAAGACAGGGGCTGGGGCCAACGTCCTGACTTTC. This codes for CASRKTGAGANVLTF.

J is TRBJ2-2 and V is TRBV6-5; D might be TRBD2 (6 bases). Germline CDR1 MNHEY, CDR2 SVGAGI. V lost 7 bases to trimming and J lost 7 bases, with 19 bases between them. The CDR3 is 15 amino acids. CDR3 in amino acids: CASTGAGHLGGELFF. The DNA for the CDR3 is TGTGCCAGCACTGGTGCGGGGCACCTTGGCGGGGAGCTGTTTTTT.

The V and J genes are TRBV5-1 and TRBJ2-5, with 9 bases that match TRBD1. Germline CDR1 reads SGHRS; CDR2 reads YFSETQ. The CDR3 runs 16 residues. Trimming took 4 bases from V and 5 from J; bases not matched to a gene: 12. The DNA for the CDR3 is TGCGCCAGCAGCGTACAACAGGGGGCGCCCGGGGAGACCCAGTACTTC. Amino acid sequence: CASSVQQGAPGETQYF.

The rearrangement links TRBV5-1 to TRBJ2-1; TRBD1 matches 7 bases. This CDR3 is 16 amino acids long. The V and J ends lost 1 base and 0 bases, in that order; junction bases with no gene match: 4. Per the germline V gene, CDR1 is SGHRS and CDR2 is YFSETQ. The CDR3 DNA sequence: TGCGCCAGCAGCTTGAGCCCAGGGGGCTCCTACAATGAGCAGTTCTTC. It specifies CASSLSPGGSYNEQFF.

The V and J genes are TRBV10-3 and TRBJ2-2; unclear D gene. The CDR3 runs to 12 residues. The V end lost 11 bases, the J end lost 0 bases, and 7 bases lay between the germline ends. Germline assignment: CDR1 ENHRY and CDR2 SYGVKD. CDR3 sequence: CAASANTGELFF. CDR3 DNA: TGTGCCGCATCAGCGAACACCGGGGAGCTGTTTTTT.

The chain employs TRBV14 and TRBJ1-1; D gene unclear. Germline-derived CDR1 and CDR2 are SGHDN and FVKESK. Trimming stripped 4 bases from V and 0 bases from J, with 6 bases between. The CDR3 runs to 13 residues. The CDR3 loop reads CASSLTVNTEAFF. DNA for the CDR3: TGTGCCAGCAGCCTCACAGTGAACACTGAAGCTTTCTTT.

This chain connects TRBV6-2 or TRBV6-3 to TRBJ1-1; D gene unclear. The CDR3 runs 14 residues. Germline loops: CDR1 MNHEY, CDR2 SVGEGT. With 3 bases removed from V and 1 base from J, the gap between germline ends came to 9 bases. This chain's CDR3 is CASSYGLPNTEAFF. As DNA, the CDR3 is TGTGCCAGCAGTTATGGGCTCCCGAACACTGAAGCTTTCTTT.

This clone is a singleton in its sample. CDR3 nucleotides: TGTGCCAGCAGTTATGGGGGACTAGCAAACCAACTTGGCGAGCAGTACTTC. This translates into CASSYGGLANQLGEQYF. The chain employs TRBV6-2 or TRBV6-3 and TRBJ2-7; 9 bases match TRBD2. Unmatched junction bases numbered 15, after V lost 3 bases and J lost 6 bases. The CDR3 sequence is 17 residues long. Germline V CDR1 and CDR2: MNHEY, SVGEGT.

This chain joins TRBV21-1 and TRBJ1-6. TRBV21-1 is labeled a pseudogene. The CDR3 sequence is 18 residues long. CDR3 in DNA: TGTGCCAGCAGCAAAGGGGTCAGCGGACTCTTACATAATTCACCCCTCCACTTT. Protein sequence: CASSKGVSGLLHNSPLHF.

The gene calls are TRBV5-1 and TRBJ1-4; TRBD1 agrees at 9 bases. Germline V gene lookup returns CDR1 SGHRS and CDR2 YFSETQ. CDR3 length: 15 residues. The V segment lost 4 bases and the J segment 0 bases; nucleotides outside the gene matches: 1. The CDR3 DNA sequence: TGCGCCAGCAGCCGGGACAGGGCAACTAATGAAAAACTGTTTTTT. It codes for CASSRDRATNEKLFF.

The chain combines TRBV27 with TRBJ2-4; D is unclear. Germline V gene sequence: CDR1 MNHEY, CDR2 SMNVEV (reference sequence). V was shortened by 5 bases and J by 6 bases, with 11 bases between the two germline ends. The CDR3 is made up of 13 amino acids. The CDR3 spells CASSRRGVNIQYF. In DNA, the CDR3 is TGTGCCAGCAGTCGACGAGGAGTAAACATTCAGTACTTC.

The V gene is TRBV2, the J gene TRBJ1-5; a weak D match, TRBD1 (5 bases). V lost 4 bases, J lost 1 base, and 14 bases lay in between. The CDR3 has 16 amino acids. Germline V gene lookup returns CDR1 SNHLY and CDR2 FYNNEI. The CDR3 DNA follows: TGTGCCAGCAGTGTGGCAGGGCGAAGAAGCAATCAGCCCCAGCATTTT. This translates into CASSVAGRRSNQPQHF.

The rearrangement links TRBV3-1 (or the pseudogene TRBV3-2) to TRBJ2-7, with TRBD2 identical over 10 bases. After removal of 0 bases from V and 3 bases from J, the junction contained 8 bases not matched to a gene. Germline-derived CDR1 and CDR2 are LGHDT and YNNKEL (reference sequence). This CDR3 is 17 amino acids long. CDR3 amino acids: CASSQDRRLAGSYEQYF. CDR3 coding DNA: TGTGCCAGCAGCCAAGATCGTAGACTAGCGGGTAGCTACGAGCAGTACTTC.

The genes are TRBV5-1 and TRBJ2-2; D might be TRBD2 (6 bases). V was pared by 3 bases and J by 2 bases, with 14 bases between. Germline values: CDR1 SGHRS, CDR2 YFSETQ. This CDR3 comprises 16 residues. The CDR3 sequence: CASSWGGTVNTGELFF. The CDR3 coding sequence is TGCGCCAGCAGCTGGGGTGGGACTGTAAACACCGGGGAGCTGTTTTTT.